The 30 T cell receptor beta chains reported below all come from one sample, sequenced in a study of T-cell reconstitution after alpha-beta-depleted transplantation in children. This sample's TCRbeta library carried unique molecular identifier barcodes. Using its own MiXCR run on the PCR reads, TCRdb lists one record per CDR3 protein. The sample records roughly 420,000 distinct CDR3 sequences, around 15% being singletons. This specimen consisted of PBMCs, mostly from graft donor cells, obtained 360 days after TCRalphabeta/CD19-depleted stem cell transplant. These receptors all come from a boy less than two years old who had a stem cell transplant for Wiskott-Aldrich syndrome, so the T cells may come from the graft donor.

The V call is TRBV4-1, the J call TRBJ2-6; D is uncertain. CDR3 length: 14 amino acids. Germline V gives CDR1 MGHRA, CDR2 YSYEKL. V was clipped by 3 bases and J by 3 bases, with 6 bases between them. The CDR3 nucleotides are TGCGCCAGCAGCCACCTGGTTGGGGCCAACGTCCTGACTTTC. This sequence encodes CASSHLVGANVLTF.

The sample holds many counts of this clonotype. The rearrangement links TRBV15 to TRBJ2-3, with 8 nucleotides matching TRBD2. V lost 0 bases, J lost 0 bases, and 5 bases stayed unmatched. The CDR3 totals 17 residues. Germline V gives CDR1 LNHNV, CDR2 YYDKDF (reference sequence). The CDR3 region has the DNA TGTGCCACCAGCAGAGATCGGGGGGGCACTAGCACAGATACGCAGTATTTT. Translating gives CATSRDRGGTSTDTQYF.

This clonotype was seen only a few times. The chain's CDR3 is CSVVGGDGTEAFF. CDR3 bases: TGCAGCGTTGTTGGAGGGGATGGGACTGAAGCTTTCTTT. The chain uses TRBV29-1 and TRBJ1-1; a weak D match, TRBD1 (5 bases). The CDR3 sequence is 13 residues long. The germline V gene encodes CDR1 SQVTM and CDR2 ANQGSEA. V was trimmed by 4 bases and J by 5 bases, leaving 14 bases between them.

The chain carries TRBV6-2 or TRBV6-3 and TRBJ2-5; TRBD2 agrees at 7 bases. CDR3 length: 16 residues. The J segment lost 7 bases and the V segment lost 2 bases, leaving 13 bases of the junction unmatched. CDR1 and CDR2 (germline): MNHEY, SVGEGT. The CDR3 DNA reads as TGTGCCAGCAGTTACCCGGGACTACCCAGCGGATGGACCCAGTACTTC. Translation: CASSYPGLPSGWTQYF.

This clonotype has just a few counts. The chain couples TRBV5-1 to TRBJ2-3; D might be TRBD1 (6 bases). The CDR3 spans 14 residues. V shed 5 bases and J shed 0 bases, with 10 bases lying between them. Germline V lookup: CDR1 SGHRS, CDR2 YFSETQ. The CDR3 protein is CASRGTTSTDTQYF. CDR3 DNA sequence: TGCGCCAGCAGGGGGACAACTAGCACAGATACGCAGTATTTT.

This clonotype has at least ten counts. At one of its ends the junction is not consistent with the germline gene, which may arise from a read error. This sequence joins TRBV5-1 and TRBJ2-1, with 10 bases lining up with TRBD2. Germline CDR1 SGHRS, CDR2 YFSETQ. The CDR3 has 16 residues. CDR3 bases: TGCGCCAGCAGCTTGGCAGCGGGGGGGCCCTATAATGAGCAGTTCTTC. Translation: CASSLAAGGPYNEQFF.

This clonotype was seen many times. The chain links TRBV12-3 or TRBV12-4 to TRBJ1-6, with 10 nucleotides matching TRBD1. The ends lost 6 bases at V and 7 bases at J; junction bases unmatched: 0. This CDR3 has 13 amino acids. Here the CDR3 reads CASRGQGNSPLHF. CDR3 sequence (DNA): TGTGCCAGCAGGGGACAGGGGAATTCACCCCTCCACTTT.

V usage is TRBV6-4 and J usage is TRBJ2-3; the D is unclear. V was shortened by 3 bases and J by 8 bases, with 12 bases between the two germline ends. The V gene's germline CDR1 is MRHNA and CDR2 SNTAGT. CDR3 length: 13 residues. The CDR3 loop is CASSESGFTTQYF. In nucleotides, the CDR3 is TGTGCCAGCAGTGAGTCGGGTTTTACTACGCAGTATTTT.

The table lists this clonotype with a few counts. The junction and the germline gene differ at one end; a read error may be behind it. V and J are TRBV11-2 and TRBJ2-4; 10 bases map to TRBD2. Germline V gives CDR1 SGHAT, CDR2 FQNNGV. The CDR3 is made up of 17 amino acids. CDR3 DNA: TGTGCCAGCAGCTTAGAGGGCCTAGCGGGAGCCCAAAACATTCAGTACTTC. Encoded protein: CASSLEGLAGAQNIQYF.

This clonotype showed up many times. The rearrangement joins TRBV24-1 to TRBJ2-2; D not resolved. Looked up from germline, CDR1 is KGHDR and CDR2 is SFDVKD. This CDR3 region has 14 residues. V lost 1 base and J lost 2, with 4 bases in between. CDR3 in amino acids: CATSDFGNTGELFF. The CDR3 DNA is TGTGCCACCAGTGATTTTGGAAACACCGGGGAGCTGTTTTTT.

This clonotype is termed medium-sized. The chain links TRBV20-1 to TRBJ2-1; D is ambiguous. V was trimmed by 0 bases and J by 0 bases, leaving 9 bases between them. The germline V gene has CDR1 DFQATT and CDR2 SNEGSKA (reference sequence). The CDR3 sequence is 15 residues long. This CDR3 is CSARDSRSSYNEQFF. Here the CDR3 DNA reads TGCAGTGCTAGAGATTCTAGGAGCTCCTACAATGAGCAGTTCTTC.

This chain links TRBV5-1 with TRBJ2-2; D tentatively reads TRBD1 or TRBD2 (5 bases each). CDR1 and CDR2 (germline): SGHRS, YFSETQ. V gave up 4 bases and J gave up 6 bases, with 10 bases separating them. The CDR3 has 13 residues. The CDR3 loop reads CASSARGSGELFF. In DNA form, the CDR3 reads TGCGCCAGCAGCGCGAGGGGTTCCGGGGAGCTGTTTTTT.

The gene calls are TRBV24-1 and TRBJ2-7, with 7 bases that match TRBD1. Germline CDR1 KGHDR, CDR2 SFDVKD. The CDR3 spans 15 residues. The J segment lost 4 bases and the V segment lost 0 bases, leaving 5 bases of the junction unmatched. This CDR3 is CATSDLRQGRYEQYF. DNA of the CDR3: TGTGCCACCAGTGATTTGCGACAGGGCCGGTACGAGCAGTACTTC.

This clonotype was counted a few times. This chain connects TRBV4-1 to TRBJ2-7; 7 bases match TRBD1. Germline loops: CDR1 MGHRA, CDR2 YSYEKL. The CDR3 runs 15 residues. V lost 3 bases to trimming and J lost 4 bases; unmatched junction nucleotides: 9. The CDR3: CASSHAFGTEYEQYF. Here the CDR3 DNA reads TGCGCCAGCAGCCACGCTTTCGGGACAGAGTACGAGCAGTACTTC.

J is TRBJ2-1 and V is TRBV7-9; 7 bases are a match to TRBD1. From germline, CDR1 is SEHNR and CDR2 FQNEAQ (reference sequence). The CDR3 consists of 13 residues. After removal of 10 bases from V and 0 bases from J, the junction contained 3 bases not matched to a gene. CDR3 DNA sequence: TGTGCCACAGGGGGTTTCTCCTACAATGAGCAGTTCTTC. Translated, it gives CATGGFSYNEQFF.

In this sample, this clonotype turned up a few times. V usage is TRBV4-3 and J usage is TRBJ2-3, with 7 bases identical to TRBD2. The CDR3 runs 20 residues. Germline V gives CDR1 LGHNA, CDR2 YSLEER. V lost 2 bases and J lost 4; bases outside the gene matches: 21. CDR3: CASSQSPSLGEGPPPDTQYF. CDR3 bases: TGCGCCAGCAGCCAATCCCCTTCTTTGGGGGAGGGCCCTCCGCCAGATACGCAGTATTTT.

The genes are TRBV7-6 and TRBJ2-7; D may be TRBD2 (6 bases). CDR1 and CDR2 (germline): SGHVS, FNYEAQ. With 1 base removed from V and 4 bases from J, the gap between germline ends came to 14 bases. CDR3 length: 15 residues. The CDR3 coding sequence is TGTGCCAGCAGCTTAGGGGGTAGCGGAGTATACGAGCAGTACTTC. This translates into CASSLGGSGVYEQYF.

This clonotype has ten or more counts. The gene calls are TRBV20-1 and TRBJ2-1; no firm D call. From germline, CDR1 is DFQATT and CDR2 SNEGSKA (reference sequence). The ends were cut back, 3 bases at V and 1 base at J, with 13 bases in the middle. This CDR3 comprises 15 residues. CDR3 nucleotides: TGCAGTGCTAGGCCCCTAGTAGGTTCCTACAATGAGCAGTTCTTC. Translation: CSARPLVGSYNEQFF.

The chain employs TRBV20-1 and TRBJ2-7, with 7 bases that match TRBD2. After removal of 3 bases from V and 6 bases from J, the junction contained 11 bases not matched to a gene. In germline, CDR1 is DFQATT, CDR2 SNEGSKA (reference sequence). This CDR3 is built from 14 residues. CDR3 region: CSASRTQWEGEQYF. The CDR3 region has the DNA TGCAGTGCTAGCAGGACCCAGTGGGAGGGCGAGCAGTACTTC.

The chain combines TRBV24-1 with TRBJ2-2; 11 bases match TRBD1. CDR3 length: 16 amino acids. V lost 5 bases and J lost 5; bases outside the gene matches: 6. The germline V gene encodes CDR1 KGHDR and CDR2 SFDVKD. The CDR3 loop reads CATSAGQGARTGELFF. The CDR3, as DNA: TGTGCCACCAGTGCCGGACAGGGGGCGAGGACCGGGGAGCTGTTTTTT.

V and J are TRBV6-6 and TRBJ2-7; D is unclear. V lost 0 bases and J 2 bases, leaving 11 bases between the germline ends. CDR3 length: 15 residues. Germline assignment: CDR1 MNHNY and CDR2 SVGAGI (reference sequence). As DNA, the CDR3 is TGTGCCAGCAGTTACTCCCCTATGAATCCCTACGAGCAGTACTTC. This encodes CASSYSPMNPYEQYF.

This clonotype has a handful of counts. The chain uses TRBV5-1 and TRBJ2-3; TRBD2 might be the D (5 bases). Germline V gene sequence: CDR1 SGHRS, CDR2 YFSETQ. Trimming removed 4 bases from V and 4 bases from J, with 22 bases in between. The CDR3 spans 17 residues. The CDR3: CASSRPGISREADTQYF. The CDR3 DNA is TGCGCCAGCAGCCGTCCCGGGATATCGAGAGAGGCAGATACGCAGTATTTT. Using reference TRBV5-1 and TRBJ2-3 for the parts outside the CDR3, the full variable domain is KAGVTQTPRYLIKTRGQQVTLSCSPISGHRSVSWYQQTPGQGLQFLFEYFSETQRNKGNFPGRFSGRQFSNSRSEMNVSTLELGDSALYLCASSRPGISREADTQYFGPGTRLTVL.

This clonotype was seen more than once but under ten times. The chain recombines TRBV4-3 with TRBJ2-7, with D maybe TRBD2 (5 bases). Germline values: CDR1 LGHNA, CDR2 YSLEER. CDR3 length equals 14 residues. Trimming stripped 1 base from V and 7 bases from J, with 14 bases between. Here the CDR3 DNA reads TGCGCCAGCAGCCAAGCCCCTACTAGGGAGGAGCAGTACTTC. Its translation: CASSQAPTREEQYF.

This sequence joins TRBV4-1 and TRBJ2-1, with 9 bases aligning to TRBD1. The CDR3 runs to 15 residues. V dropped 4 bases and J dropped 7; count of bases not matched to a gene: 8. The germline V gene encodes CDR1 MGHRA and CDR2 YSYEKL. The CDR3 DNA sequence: TGCGCCAGCAGCCGATGGACAGGGGCCCCTAATGAGCAGTTCTTC. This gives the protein CASSRWTGAPNEQFF.

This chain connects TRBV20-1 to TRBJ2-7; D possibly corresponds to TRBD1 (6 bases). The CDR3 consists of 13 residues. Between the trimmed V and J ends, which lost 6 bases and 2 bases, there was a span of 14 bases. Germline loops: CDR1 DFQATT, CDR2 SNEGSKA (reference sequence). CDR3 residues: CSAPDRSPYEQYF. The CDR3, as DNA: TGCAGTGCCCCAGACAGGAGTCCCTACGAGCAGTACTTC.

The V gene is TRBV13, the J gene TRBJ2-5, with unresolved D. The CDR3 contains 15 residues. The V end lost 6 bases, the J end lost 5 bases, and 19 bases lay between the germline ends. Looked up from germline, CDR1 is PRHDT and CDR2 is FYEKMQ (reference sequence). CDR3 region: CASRLTGQGLETQYF. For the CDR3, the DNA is TGTGCCAGCAGGCTAACCGGCCAAGGGCTCGAGACCCAGTACTTC.

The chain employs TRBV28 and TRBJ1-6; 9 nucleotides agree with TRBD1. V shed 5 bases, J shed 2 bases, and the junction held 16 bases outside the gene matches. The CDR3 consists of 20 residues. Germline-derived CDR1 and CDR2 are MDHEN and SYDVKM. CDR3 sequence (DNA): TGTGCCAGCAGTGCCCACTGGGACAGGGCCCTCGGGACCTATAATTCACCCCTCCACTTT. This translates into CASSAHWDRALGTYNSPLHF.

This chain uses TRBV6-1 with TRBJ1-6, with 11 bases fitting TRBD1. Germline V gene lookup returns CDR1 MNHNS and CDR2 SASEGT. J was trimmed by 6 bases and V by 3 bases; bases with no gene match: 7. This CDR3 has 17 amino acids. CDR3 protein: CASSDAGTGGFNSPLHF. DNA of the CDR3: TGTGCCAGCAGTGATGCCGGGACAGGGGGTTTTAATTCACCCCTCCACTTT.

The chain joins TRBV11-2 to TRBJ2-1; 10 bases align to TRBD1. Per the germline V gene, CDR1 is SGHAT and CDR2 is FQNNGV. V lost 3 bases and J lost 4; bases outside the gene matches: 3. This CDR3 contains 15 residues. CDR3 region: CASSFRGQGYNEQFF. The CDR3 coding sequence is TGTGCCAGCAGCTTTAGGGGACAGGGGTACAATGAGCAGTTCTTC.

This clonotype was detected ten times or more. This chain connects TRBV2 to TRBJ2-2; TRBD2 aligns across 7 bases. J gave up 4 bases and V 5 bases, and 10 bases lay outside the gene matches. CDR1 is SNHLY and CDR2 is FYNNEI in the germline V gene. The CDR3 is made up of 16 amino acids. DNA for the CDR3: TGTGCCAGCAGTAGCTCTAACGGGAGGCCCACCGGGGAGCTGTTTTTT. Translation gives CASSSSNGRPTGELFF.